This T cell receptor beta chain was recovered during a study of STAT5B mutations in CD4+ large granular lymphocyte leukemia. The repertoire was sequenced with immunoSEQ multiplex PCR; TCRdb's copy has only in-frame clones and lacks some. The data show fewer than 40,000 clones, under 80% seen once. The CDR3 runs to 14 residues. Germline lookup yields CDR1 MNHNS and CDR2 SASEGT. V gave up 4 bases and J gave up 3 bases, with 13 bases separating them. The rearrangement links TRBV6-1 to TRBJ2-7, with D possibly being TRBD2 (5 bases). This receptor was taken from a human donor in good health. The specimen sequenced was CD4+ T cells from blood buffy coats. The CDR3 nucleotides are TGTGCCAGCAGTGTCACTGACGGGGACTACGAGCAGTACTTC. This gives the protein CASSVTDGDYEQYF.